What follows are 19 T cell receptor beta chains derived from one specimen sequenced in a study of identifying expanded T cells in peripheral blood. Profiled with immunoSEQ multiplex PCR; TCRdb holds only in-frame clones, not every one. Seen here are more than 75,000 clones, 88% observed once, and the top ten hold approximately 4%. The specimen sequenced was blood. These receptors were obtained from a person aged 18 to 69 in good health.

This rearrangement joins TRBV6-1 to TRBJ2-7, with a tentative D call TRBD1 (6 bases). Between the trimmed V and J ends, which lost 3 bases and 4 bases, there was a span of 10 bases. This CDR3 has 13 residues. Germline V lookup: CDR1 MNHNS, CDR2 SASEGT. CDR3 nucleotides: TGTGCCAGCAGTGACAGGGGCCTTTACGAGCAGTACTTC. It translates to CASSDRGLYEQYF.

The chain has TRBV6-1 and TRBJ2-3; no clear D. With 3 bases removed from V and 10 bases from J, the gap between germline ends came to 2 bases. The CDR3 has 9 residues. Germline-derived CDR1 and CDR2 are MNHNS and SASEGT. The CDR3 DNA reads TGTGCCAGCAGTGACGCGCAGTATTTT. Its translation is CASSDAQYF.

The V gene is TRBV6-5, the J gene TRBJ1-1, with D perhaps matching TRBD1 (5 bases). In germline, CDR1 is MNHEY, CDR2 SVGAGI. The CDR3 runs to 15 residues. Trimming removed 5 bases at V and 0 bases at J, with 13 bases between. The CDR3 is CASSTRRGLNTEAFF. CDR3 nucleotides: TGTGCCAGCAGTACCCGGAGGGGCCTGAACACTGAAGCTTTCTTT.

The gene calls are TRBV4-2 and TRBJ2-3; a possible D gene is TRBD1 (6 bases). Looked up from germline, CDR1 is LGHNA and CDR2 is YNFKEQ. V lost 4 bases to trimming and J lost 8 bases, with 16 bases between them. This CDR3 comprises 14 residues. CDR3 in DNA: TGTGCCAGCAGCCCTGCGACAGGAGAGGGTACGCAGTATTTT. Protein product: CASSPATGEGTQYF.

This sequence joins TRBV5-1 and TRBJ2-5, with 10 bases aligning to TRBD1. V dropped 3 bases and J dropped 5; count of bases not matched to a gene: 4. Germline CDR1 SGHRS, CDR2 YFSETQ. The length of the CDR3 is 14 residues. This CDR3 is CASSSGQGKETQYF. CDR3 bases: TGCGCCAGCAGCTCGGGACAGGGGAAGGAGACCCAGTACTTC.

Concerning this clone: The same CDR3 can be traced to other DNA sequences in this sample. This chain links TRBV2 with TRBJ2-7; no firm D call. Trimming took 6 bases from V and 0 from J, leaving 6 bases between them. Per germline, CDR1 SNHLY and CDR2 FYNNEI. CDR3 length: 12 amino acids. The CDR3 region has the DNA TGTGCCAGCAGGGCGGACTCCTACGAGCAGTACTTC. It specifies CASRADSYEQYF.

This chain links TRBV5-5 with TRBJ2-2; the D is unclear. The CDR3 is 13 residues long. The ends were cut back, 0 bases at V and 7 bases at J, with 7 bases in the middle. Germline V gene data show CDR1 as SGHKS and CDR2 as YYEKEE (reference sequence). Here the CDR3 reads CASSLEGNGELFF. For the CDR3, the DNA is TGTGCCAGCAGCTTGGAAGGGAACGGGGAGCTGTTTTTT. Looking up the rest from reference TRBV5-5 and TRBJ2-2 gives the full variable domain: DAGVTQSPTHLIKTRGQQVTLRCSPISGHKSVSWYQQVLGQGPQFIFQYYEKEERGRGNFPDRFSARQFPNYSSELNVNALLLGDSALYLCASSLEGNGELFFGEGSRLTVL.

V usage is TRBV11-2 and J usage is TRBJ1-2; D is possibly TRBD1 (6 bases). The V gene's germline CDR1 is SGHAT and CDR2 FQNNGV. The CDR3 is 14 residues long. Trimming pared 2 bases from V and 6 bases from J, leaving 13 bases between. The chain's CDR3 is CASSLNGGWDGYTF. Here the CDR3 DNA reads TGTGCCAGCAGCTTAAATGGGGGCTGGGATGGCTACACCTTC.

This rearrangement joins TRBV28 to TRBJ2-7; unclear D gene. CDR1 MDHEN and CDR2 SYDVKM come from the germline V gene. The ends were cut back, 6 bases at V and 0 bases at J, with 12 bases in the middle. The CDR3 has 14 amino acids. The CDR3: CASRQPRSSYEQYF. The CDR3 bases are TGTGCCAGCAGGCAACCGAGGAGCTCCTACGAGCAGTACTTC.

This sequence joins TRBV2 and TRBJ1-1; 12 bases line up with TRBD1. Trimming took 5 bases from V and 4 from J; bases not matched to a gene: 8. Germline assignment: CDR1 SNHLY and CDR2 FYNNEI. The CDR3 covers 16 residues. This chain's CDR3 is CASSPGTGGASTEAFF. CDR3 in DNA: TGTGCCAGCAGTCCCGGGACAGGGGGCGCGAGCACTGAAGCTTTCTTT.

The V gene is TRBV28, the J gene TRBJ1-4; possibly TRBD1 for D (5 bases). Germline V CDR1 and CDR2: MDHEN, SYDVKM. V shed 3 bases and J shed 8 bases, with 10 bases lying between them. The CDR3 loop spans 13 amino acids. The CDR3 nucleotides read TGTGCCAGCAGTTTTTGGGGCAAAGAAAAACTGTTTTTT. This encodes CASSFWGKEKLFF.

This clone was observed a few times. V usage is TRBV7-9 and J usage is TRBJ1-3, with D unresolved. The germline V gene has CDR1 SEHNR and CDR2 FQNEAQ (reference sequence). The V end lost 1 base, the J end lost 2 bases, and 9 bases lay between the germline ends. The CDR3 runs 15 residues. The CDR3 protein is CASSLGAQAGNTIYF. Written as DNA, the CDR3 is TGTGCCAGCAGCTTAGGAGCTCAGGCTGGAAACACCATATATTTT.

The DNA of the CDR3 is TGTGCCAGCAGTCGAACAGGGCTAGTCACCGGGGAGCTGTTTTTT. Protein: CASSRTGLVTGELFF. This chain connects TRBV6-1 to TRBJ2-2; D possibly corresponds to TRBD1 (6 bases). The V gene's germline CDR1 is MNHNS and CDR2 SASEGT. Trimming left V 5 bases short and J 4 bases short, with 14 bases between. The CDR3 runs to 15 residues.

CDR3 sequence: CASRRDGNQPQHF. The CDR3 DNA is TGTGCCAGCAGGAGGGACGGAAATCAGCCCCAGCATTTT. The chain joins TRBV27 to TRBJ1-5; TRBD1 is a possible D gene (5 bases). Germline assignment: CDR1 MNHEY and CDR2 SMNVEV (reference sequence). Trimming cost V 6 bases and J 4 bases, with 10 bases left between them. The CDR3 contains 13 residues.

The CDR3 here is CASSLLAGGEQFF. In DNA, the CDR3 is TGTGCCAGCAGCTTACTTGCGGGAGGGGAGCAGTTCTTC. The chain joins TRBV7-3 to TRBJ2-1; TRBD2 agrees at 9 bases. J gave up 10 bases and V 2 bases, and 3 bases lay outside the gene matches. The CDR3 extends over 13 amino acids. Germline CDR1 is SGHTA and CDR2 is FQGTGA.

The CDR3 DNA sequence: TGTGCCAGCAGCCAAGATGGAAGCGGGGGATACAATGAGCAGTTCTTC. Its protein is CASSQDGSGGYNEQFF. V is TRBV4-2 and J is TRBJ2-1, with 8 bases aligning to TRBD2. The CDR3 length is 16 residues. Trimming took 0 bases from V and 4 from J; bases not matched to a gene: 5. The germline gives CDR1 LGHNA, CDR2 YNFKEQ.

The chain couples TRBV4-1 to TRBJ2-7, with D perhaps matching TRBD1 (5 bases). V lost 4 bases and J lost 0, with 10 bases in between. CDR1 and CDR2 (germline): MGHRA, YSYEKL. The CDR3 consists of 14 residues. The CDR3 DNA sequence: TGCGCCAGCAGCCCCCGACAGTACTCCTACGAGCAGTACTTC. It is translated as CASSPRQYSYEQYF.

The rearrangement joins TRBV4-2 to TRBJ2-3; tentative D call: TRBD1 (5 bases). The ends were cut back, 5 bases at V and 3 bases at J, with 18 bases in the middle. Germline CDR1 and CDR2: LGHNA and YNFKEQ. This CDR3 contains 16 residues. The CDR3 sequence is CASSGSRGRRTDTQYF. The CDR3 DNA reads as TGTGCCAGCAGCGGTTCAAGGGGCAGGAGAACAGATACGCAGTATTTT.

This clone was seen just once. The chain couples TRBV27 to TRBJ1-4, with D unresolved. Germline CDR1 is MNHEY and CDR2 is SMNVEV (reference sequence). V lost 2 bases and J 5 bases, leaving 6 bases between the germline ends. The CDR3 extends over 13 amino acids. The CDR3 loop reads CASSLLLNEKLFF. The CDR3 DNA sequence: TGTGCCAGCAGTTTACTACTGAATGAAAAACTGTTTTTT.